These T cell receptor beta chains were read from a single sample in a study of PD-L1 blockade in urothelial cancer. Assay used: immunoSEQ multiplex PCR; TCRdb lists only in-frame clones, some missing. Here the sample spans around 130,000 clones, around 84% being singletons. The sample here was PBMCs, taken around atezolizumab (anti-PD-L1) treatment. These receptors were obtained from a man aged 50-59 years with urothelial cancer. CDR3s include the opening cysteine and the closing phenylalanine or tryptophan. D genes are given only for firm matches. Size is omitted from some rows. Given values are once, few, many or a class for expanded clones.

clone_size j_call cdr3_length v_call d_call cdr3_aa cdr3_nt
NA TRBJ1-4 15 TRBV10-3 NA CAISESTAADEKLFF TGTGCCATCAGTGAGTCAACAGCGGCGGATGAAAAACTGTTTTTT
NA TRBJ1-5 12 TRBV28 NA CASTYSNQPQHF TGTGCCAGCACGTATAGCAATCAGCCCCAGCATTTT
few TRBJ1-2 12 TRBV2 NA CASSLRDNGYTF TGTGCCAGCAGTCTCCGGGACAATGGCTACACCTTC
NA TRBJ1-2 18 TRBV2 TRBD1 CASSELVWTGGLGYGYTF TGTGCCAGCAGTGAATTAGTTTGGACAGGGGGCTTAGGGTATGGCTACACCTTC
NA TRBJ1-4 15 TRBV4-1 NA CASSQSPGANEKLFF TGCGCCAGCAGCCAATCGCCAGGGGCTAATGAAAAACTGTTTTTT
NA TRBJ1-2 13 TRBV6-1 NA CASSPSGWQGYTF TGTGCCAGCAGTCCGTCGGGGTGGCAAGGCTACACCTTC
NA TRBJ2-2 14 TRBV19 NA CASGRRGEPGELFF TGTGCCAGTGGTCGCAGGGGCGAGCCCGGGGAGCTGTTTTTT
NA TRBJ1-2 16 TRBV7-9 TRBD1 CASSLEYRQGIYGYTF TGTGCCAGCAGCTTAGAATATCGACAGGGTATTTACGGCTACACCTTC
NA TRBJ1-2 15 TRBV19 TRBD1 CASSISPRQGSGYTF TGTGCCAGTAGTATAAGCCCTCGACAGGGAAGCGGCTACACCTTC
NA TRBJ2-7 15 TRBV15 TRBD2 CATSSRTSGGHEQYF TGTGCCACCAGCAGCAGGACTAGCGGGGGGCACGAGCAGTACTTC
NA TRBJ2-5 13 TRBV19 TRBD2 CASSQTSLETQYF TGTGCCAGTAGTCAGACTAGCCTGGAGACCCAGTACTTC
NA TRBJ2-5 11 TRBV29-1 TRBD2 CSGTSRETQYF TGCAGCGGGACTAGCCGAGAGACCCAGTACTTC
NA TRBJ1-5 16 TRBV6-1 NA CASREDTGTHNQPQHF TGTGCCAGCAGAGAAGATACCGGGACACACAATCAGCCCCAGCATTTT
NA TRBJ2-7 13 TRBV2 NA CASSAGRPGEQYF TGTGCCAGCAGTGCTGGCAGGCCCGGCGAGCAGTACTTC
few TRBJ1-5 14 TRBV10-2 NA CASSERGGNQPQHF TGCGCCAGCAGTGAGAGGGGCGGCAATCAGCCCCAGCATTTT
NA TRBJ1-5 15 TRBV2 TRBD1 CASSAPGQGFQPQHF TGTGCCAGCAGTGCACCGGGACAGGGGTTTCAGCCCCAGCATTTT
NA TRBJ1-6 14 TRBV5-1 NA CASSLGAGNSPLHF TGCGCCAGCAGCCTGGGGGCAGGAAATTCACCCCTCCACTTT
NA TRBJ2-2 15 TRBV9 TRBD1 CASSPRQGANGELFF TGTGCCAGCAGCCCAAGACAGGGGGCAAACGGGGAGCTGTTTTTT
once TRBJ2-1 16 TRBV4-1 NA CASSQDVLAQHNEQFF TGCGCCAGCAGCCAAGATGTCCTAGCACAGCACAATGAGCAGTTCTTC
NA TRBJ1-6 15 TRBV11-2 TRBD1 CASRGQGSHNSPLHF TGTGCCAGCAGGGGACAGGGGTCTCATAATTCACCCCTCCACTTT
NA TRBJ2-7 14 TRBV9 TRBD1 CASSDGTGVDEQYF TGTGCCAGCAGCGATGGGACAGGGGTGGACGAGCAGTACTTC
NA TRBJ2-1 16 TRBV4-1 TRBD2 CASSQEGLAGYNEQFF TGCGCCAGCAGCCAAGAGGGACTAGCGGGCTACAATGAGCAGTTCTTC
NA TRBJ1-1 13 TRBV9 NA CASSDRTGTEAFF TGTGCCAGCTCAGACAGGACGGGCACTGAAGCTTTCTTT
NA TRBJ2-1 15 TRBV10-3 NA CAIRETASGDNEQFF TGTGCCATCAGGGAGACAGCCTCCGGGGACAATGAGCAGTTCTTC
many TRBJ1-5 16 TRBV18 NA CASSTGTPYSNQPQHF TGTGCCAGCTCAACTGGGACACCGTATAGCAATCAGCCCCAGCATTTT
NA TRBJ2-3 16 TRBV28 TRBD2 CASSLVTSGSTDTQYF TGTGCCAGCAGTTTGGTCACTAGCGGGAGCACAGATACGCAGTATTTT
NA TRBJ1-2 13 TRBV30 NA CAWLGIRGGSYTF TGTGCCTGGTTAGGCATAAGGGGCGGTAGCTACACCTTC
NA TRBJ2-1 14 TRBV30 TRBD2 CAWRTLAGAKEQFF TGTGCCTGGAGGACACTAGCGGGAGCTAAGGAGCAGTTCTTC
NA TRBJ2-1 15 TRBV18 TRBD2 CASSPPSHSGGEQFF TGTGCCAGCTCACCACCGTCGCATAGCGGGGGTGAGCAGTTCTTC
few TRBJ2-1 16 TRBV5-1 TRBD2 CASSSHGTSGSNEQFF TGCGCCAGCAGCTCCCACGGGACTAGCGGGAGCAATGAGCAGTTCTTC
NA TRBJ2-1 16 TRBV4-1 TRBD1 CASSPSGTGVGDEQFF TGCGCCAGCAGCCCCTCCGGGACAGGGGTAGGTGATGAGCAGTTCTTC
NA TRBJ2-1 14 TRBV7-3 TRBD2 CASSLSLAGGDQFF TGTGCCAGCAGCTTATCCCTAGCGGGAGGGGATCAGTTCTTC
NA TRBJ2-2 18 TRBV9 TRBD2 CASSLTPGTSLSTGELFF TGTGCCAGCAGCCTCACCCCAGGGACTAGCCTTTCCACCGGGGAGCTGTTTTTT
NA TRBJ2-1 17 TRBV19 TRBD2 CASRPGTSEVAYNEQFF TGTGCCAGTAGGCCCGGGACTAGCGAGGTCGCCTACAATGAGCAGTTCTTC
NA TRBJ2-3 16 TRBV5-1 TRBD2 CASSFGTGRGGDTQYF TGCGCCAGCAGCTTCGGGACCGGACGGGGGGGAGATACGCAGTATTTT
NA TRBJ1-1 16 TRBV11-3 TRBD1 CASSPRRTGRNTEAFF TGTGCCAGCAGCCCTAGGCGGACAGGGAGAAACACTGAAGCTTTCTTT
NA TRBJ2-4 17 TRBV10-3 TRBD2 CAIGVGGGRDAKNIQYF TGTGCCATCGGCGTGGGGGGCGGGAGGGATGCCAAAAACATTCAGTACTTC
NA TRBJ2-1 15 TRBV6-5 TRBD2 CASSYRGSDNHEQFF TGTGCCAGCAGTTACCGCGGGAGTGATAACCATGAGCAGTTCTTC
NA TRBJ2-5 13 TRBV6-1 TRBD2 CAGNTGTKETQYF TGTGCCGGTAATACCGGGACTAAAGAGACCCAGTACTTC
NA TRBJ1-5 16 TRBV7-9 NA CASSFAGTLPDQPQHF TGTGCCAGCAGCTTCGCTGGGACTCTCCCGGATCAGCCCCAGCATTTT
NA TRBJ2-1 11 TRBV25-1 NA CASSEYGEQFF TGTGCCAGCAGTGAATACGGTGAGCAGTTCTTC
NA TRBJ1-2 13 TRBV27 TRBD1 CASSTTGSTGYTF TGTGCCAGCAGTACGACAGGGAGTACGGGCTACACCTTC
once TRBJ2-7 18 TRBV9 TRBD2 CASSLHRSGREGSYEQYF TGTGCCAGCAGCTTACATCGTAGCGGGAGGGAGGGCTCCTACGAGCAGTACTTC
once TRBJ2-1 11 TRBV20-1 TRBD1 CSEGQGNEQFF TGCAGTGAGGGACAGGGGAATGAGCAGTTCTTC
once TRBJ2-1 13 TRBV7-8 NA CASRRTAGGEQFF TGTGCCAGCAGGCGGACAGCTGGGGGTGAGCAGTTCTTC
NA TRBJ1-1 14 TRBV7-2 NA CASSLNPPGTEAFF TGTGCCAGCAGCTTAAACCCGCCCGGCACTGAAGCTTTCTTT
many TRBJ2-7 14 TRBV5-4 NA CASRFDRTLHEQYF TGTGCCAGCAGATTCGACAGGACACTCCACGAGCAGTACTTC
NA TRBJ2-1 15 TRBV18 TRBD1 CASSPGTGVQDEQFF TGTGCCAGCTCACCCGGGACAGGGGTACAAGATGAGCAGTTCTTC
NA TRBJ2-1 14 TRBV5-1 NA CASSSLGGSDEQFF TGCGCCAGCAGCTCCCTAGGAGGAAGCGATGAGCAGTTCTTC
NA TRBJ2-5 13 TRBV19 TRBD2 CASRGEGLETQYF TGTGCCAGTAGGGGGGAGGGCTTGGAGACCCAGTACTTC